These 11 T cell receptor beta chains were sequenced from one sample in a study of CD8+ T cells in alopecia areata. cDNA prepared by RNA extraction and subsequent reverse transcription served as the template for sequencing. Profiling relied on immunoSEQ multiplex PCR, and the TCRdb table lists in-frame clones only, not all of them. The sample lists 190,000 or so clones, roughly three fifths occurring once. The treatment: oral pan-JAK inhibitor, 5-10 mg twice daily. This specimen was CD8+ T cells sorted from blood, taken at week 24, from a patient treated with tofacitinib. All receptors come from a human donor with alopecia areata.

As to this clone: Distinct nucleotide sequences in the sample also encode this CDR3. The chain joins TRBV14 to TRBJ1-5; D ambiguous. Germline V gives CDR1 SGHDN, CDR2 FVKESK. Trimming shortened V by 1 base and J by 4 bases, and 5 bases separated the two germline ends. This CDR3 contains 13 residues. CDR3 loop: CASSQGWNQPQHF. CDR3 in DNA: TGTGCCAGCAGCCAAGGGTGGAATCAGCCCCAGCATTTT.

The V call is TRBV7-9, the J call TRBJ2-2; D call uncertain. Germline V lookup: CDR1 SEHNR, CDR2 FQNEAQ (reference sequence). Trimming stripped 5 bases from V and 7 bases from J, with 14 bases between. The CDR3 spans 14 residues. CDR3 nucleotide sequence: TGTGCCAGCAGCCACGCCATCAGGAGCGGGGAGCTGTTTTTT. It specifies CASSHAIRSGELFF.

The chain recombines TRBV2 with TRBJ1-5; D gene uncertain. The V end was cut by 1 base, the J end by 4 bases, with 8 bases between. The CDR3 totals 14 residues. CDR1 and CDR2 from the germline V gene are SNHLY and FYNNEI. CDR3 nucleotide sequence: TGTGCCAGCAGTGAAGAGGTTGCTAATCAGCCCCAGCATTTT. This gives the protein CASSEEVANQPQHF.

This chain connects TRBV13 to TRBJ2-7, with D perhaps matching TRBD1 (5 bases). The CDR3 is 14 residues long. The germline V gene encodes CDR1 PRHDT and CDR2 FYEKMQ (reference sequence). V lost 0 bases to trimming and J lost 5 bases, with 11 bases between them. The CDR3 sequence: CASSLGTGKDEQYF. Here the CDR3 DNA reads TGTGCCAGCAGCTTAGGTACAGGCAAGGACGAGCAGTACTTC.

This chain connects TRBV10-3 to TRBJ1-2; 7 positions agree with TRBD1. Looked up from germline, CDR1 is ENHRY and CDR2 is SYGVKD. This CDR3 region has 13 residues. With V trimmed by 6 bases and J by 3 bases, 4 bases remained unmatched. In DNA, the CDR3 is TGTGCCATCAGGGCCGGGACAGACTATGGCTACACCTTC. Its protein product is CAIRAGTDYGYTF.

This clone was observed once. The gene calls are TRBV7-9 and TRBJ2-3; TRBD1 matches at 9 bases. The CDR3 length is 17 residues. Germline V gene data show CDR1 as SEHNR and CDR2 as FQNEAQ (reference sequence). J was trimmed by 4 bases and V by 3 bases; bases with no gene match: 11. CDR3 sequence: CASSFPRGQGDADTQYF. As DNA, the CDR3 is TGTGCCAGCAGCTTTCCGCGGGGACAGGGTGATGCAGATACGCAGTATTTT.

This clone was found once. The genes are TRBV2 and TRBJ1-5; TRBD1 matches at 9 bases. The CDR3 runs to 19 residues. Unmatched junction bases numbered 13, after V lost 4 bases and J lost 0 bases. The germline CDR1 and CDR2 sequences are SNHLY and FYNNEI. CDR3 sequence: CASSGDREVFGYSNQPQHF. The CDR3 nucleotides read TGTGCCAGCAGTGGGGACAGGGAGGTTTTCGGCTATAGCAATCAGCCCCAGCATTTT.

The V call is TRBV6-6, the J call TRBJ1-1; D not resolved. The CDR3 is made up of 12 amino acids. Germline-derived CDR1 and CDR2 are MNHNY and SVGAGI (reference sequence). Between the trimmed V and J ends, which lost 2 bases and 4 bases, there was a span of 5 bases. The CDR3 here is CASSYGITEAFF. In nucleotides, the CDR3 is TGTGCCAGCAGTTACGGCATCACTGAAGCTTTCTTT.

In this sample, this clone turned up a few times. The chain links TRBV7-9 to TRBJ1-1; D perhaps matches TRBD1 (6 bases). Deletions cut 4 bases from V and 5 bases from J, with 8 bases between. Germline V gene lookup returns CDR1 SEHNR and CDR2 FQNEAQ (reference sequence). The CDR3 sequence is 12 residues long. The CDR3: CASSSRGTEAFF. The CDR3 nucleotides read TGTGCCAGCAGCTCAAGGGGGACTGAAGCTTTCTTT.

This chain joins TRBV27 and TRBJ2-1; 8 nucleotides agree with TRBD1. The ends lost 5 bases at V and 12 bases at J; junction bases unmatched: 9. The CDR3 covers 13 residues. Germline V gives CDR1 MNHEY, CDR2 SMNVEV (reference sequence). CDR3 residues: CASSIGRTGGQFF. The CDR3 DNA reads as TGTGCCAGCAGTATTGGGCGCACAGGGGGGCAGTTCTTC.

This clone was seen a few times. The DNA for the CDR3 is TGTGCCAGCAGTCCGCCCGGGATTAGCAATCAGCCCCAGCATTTT. Residues: CASSPPGISNQPQHF. This chain joins TRBV2 and TRBJ1-5; D gene unclear. V was shortened by 5 bases and J by 0 bases, with 11 bases between the two germline ends. The germline V gene has CDR1 SNHLY and CDR2 FYNNEI. The CDR3 sequence is 15 residues long.